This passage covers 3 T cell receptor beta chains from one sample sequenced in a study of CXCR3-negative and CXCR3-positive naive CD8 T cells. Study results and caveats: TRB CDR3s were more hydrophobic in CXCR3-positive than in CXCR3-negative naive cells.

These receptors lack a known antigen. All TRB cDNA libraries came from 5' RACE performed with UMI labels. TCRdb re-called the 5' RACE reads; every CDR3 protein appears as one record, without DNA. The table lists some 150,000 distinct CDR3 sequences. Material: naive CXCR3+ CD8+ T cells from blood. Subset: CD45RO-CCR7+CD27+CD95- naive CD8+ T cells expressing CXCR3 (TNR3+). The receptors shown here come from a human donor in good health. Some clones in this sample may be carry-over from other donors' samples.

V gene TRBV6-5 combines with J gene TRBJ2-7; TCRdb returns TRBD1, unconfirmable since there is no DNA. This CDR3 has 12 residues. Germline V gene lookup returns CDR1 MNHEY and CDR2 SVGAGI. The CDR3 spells CASRKTGYEQYF.

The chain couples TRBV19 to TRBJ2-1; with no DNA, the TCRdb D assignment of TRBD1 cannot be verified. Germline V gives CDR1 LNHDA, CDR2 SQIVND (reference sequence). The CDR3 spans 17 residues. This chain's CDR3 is CASSIGGIPSSYSEQFF.

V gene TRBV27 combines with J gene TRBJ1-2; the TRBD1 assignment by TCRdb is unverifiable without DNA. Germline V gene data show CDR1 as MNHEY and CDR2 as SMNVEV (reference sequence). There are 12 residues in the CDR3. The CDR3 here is CASSPGGDGYTF.